The clone carrying this T cell receptor (beta chain) appeared a single time. Its antigen remains unidentified. The sample is drawn from a study of T cell responses to AZD1222 COVID-19 vaccine. Study results and caveats: A mostly white British donor set with more females was recruited, and clonal diversity was possibly underestimated.

The CDR3 has 14 amino acids. Germline assignment: CDR1 SGHKS and CDR2 YYEKEE (reference sequence). The V end lost 0 bases, the J end lost 1 base, and 6 bases lay between the germline ends. Clones were read by immunoSEQ multiplex PCR, and TCRdb kept only the in-frame ones, dropping some. The sample lists roughly 150,000 clones; 88% were seen once. This clonotype was obtained from an adult in good health. This chain uses TRBV5-5 with TRBJ2-3; D gene uncertain. The sequencing used peripheral blood, collected on day 0 of AZD1222 vaccination. The CDR3 loop reads CASSLDLRTDTQYF. For the CDR3, the DNA is TGTGCCAGCAGCTTGGATTTGCGCACAGATACGCAGTATTTT.